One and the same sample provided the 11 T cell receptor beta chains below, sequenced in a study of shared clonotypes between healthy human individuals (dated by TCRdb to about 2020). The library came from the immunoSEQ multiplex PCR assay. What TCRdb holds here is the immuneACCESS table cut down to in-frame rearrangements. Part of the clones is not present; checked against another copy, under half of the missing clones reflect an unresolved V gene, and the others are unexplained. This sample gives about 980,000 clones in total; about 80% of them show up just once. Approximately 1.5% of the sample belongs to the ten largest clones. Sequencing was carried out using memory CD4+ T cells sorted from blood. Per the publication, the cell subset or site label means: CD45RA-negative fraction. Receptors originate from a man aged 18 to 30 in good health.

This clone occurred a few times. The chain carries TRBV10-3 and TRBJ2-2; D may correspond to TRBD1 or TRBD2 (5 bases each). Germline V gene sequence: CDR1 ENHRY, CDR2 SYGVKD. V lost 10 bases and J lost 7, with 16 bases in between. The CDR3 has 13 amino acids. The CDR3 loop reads CATRDEVIGELFF. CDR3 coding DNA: TGTGCCACCAGGGACGAAGTAATCGGGGAGCTGTTTTTT.

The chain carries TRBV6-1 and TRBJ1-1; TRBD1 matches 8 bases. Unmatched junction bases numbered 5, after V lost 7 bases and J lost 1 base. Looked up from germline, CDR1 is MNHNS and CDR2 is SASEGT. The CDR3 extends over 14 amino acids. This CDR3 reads CASIKDRGNTEAFF. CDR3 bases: TGTGCCAGCATCAAAGACAGGGGGAACACTGAAGCTTTCTTT.

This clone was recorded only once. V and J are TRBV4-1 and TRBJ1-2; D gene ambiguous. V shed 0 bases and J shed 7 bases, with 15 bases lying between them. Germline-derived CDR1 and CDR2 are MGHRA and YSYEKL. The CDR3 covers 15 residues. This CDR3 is CASSQDPSFTGGYTF. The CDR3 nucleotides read TGCGCCAGCAGCCAAGATCCCTCCTTTACGGGTGGCTACACCTTC.

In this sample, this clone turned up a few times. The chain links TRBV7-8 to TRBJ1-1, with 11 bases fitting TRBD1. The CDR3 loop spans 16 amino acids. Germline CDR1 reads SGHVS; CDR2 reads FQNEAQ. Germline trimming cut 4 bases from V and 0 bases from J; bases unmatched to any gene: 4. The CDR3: CASSYRDRGLNTEAFF. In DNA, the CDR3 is TGTGCCAGCAGCTACCGGGACAGGGGGTTGAACACTGAAGCTTTCTTT.

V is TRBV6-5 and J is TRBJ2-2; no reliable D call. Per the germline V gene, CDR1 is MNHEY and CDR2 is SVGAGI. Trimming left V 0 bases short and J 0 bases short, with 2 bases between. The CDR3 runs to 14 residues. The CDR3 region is CASSYSPNTGELFF. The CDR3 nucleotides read TGTGCCAGCAGTTACTCTCCGAACACCGGGGAGCTGTTTTTT.

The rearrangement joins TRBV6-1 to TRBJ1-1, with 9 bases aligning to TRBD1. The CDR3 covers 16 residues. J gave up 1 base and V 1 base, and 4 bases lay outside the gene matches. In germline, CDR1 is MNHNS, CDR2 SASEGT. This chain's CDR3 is CASSEDLDRGNTEAFF. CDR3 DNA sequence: TGTGCCAGCAGTGAAGATTTGGACAGGGGGAACACTGAAGCTTTCTTT.

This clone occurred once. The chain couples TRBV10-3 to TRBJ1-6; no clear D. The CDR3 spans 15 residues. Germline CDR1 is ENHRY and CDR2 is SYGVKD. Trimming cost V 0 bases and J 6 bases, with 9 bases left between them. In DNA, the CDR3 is TGTGCCATCAGTGAGTCGAGGGTGGGTAATTCACCCCTCCACTTT. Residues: CAISESRVGNSPLHF.

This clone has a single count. The CDR3 DNA reads as TGCGCCAGCATAATCCACTTAACGGCCCTCGAGAGCTCCTATAATTCACCCCTCCACTTT. Translated, it gives CASIIHLTALESSYNSPLHF. V is TRBV10-1 and J is TRBJ1-6; no firm D call. Germline loops: CDR1 WNHNN, CDR2 SYGVQD (reference sequence). The CDR3 spans 20 residues. Trimming pared 7 bases from V and 0 bases from J, leaving 25 bases between.

CDR3 residues: CASSLSSGRSSYEQYF. CDR3 in DNA: TGTGCCAGCAGCTTGAGTAGCGGAAGAAGCTCCTACGAGCAGTACTTC. The chain uses TRBV13 and TRBJ2-7, with D perhaps matching TRBD2 (6 bases). The germline CDR1 and CDR2 sequences are PRHDT and FYEKMQ (reference sequence). Trimming removed 3 bases at V and 0 bases at J, with 15 bases between. CDR3 size: 16 residues. Drawing the rest from reference TRBV13 and TRBJ2-7, the complete variable domain is AAGVIQSPRHLIKEKRETATLKCYPIPRHDTVYWYQQGPGQDPQFLISFYEKMQSDKGSIPDRFSAQQFSDYHSELNMSSLELGDSALYFCASSLSSGRSSYEQYFGPGTRLTVT.

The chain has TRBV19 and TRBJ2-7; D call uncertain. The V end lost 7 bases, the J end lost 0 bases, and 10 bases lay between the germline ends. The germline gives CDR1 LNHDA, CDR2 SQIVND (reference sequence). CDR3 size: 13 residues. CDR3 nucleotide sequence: TGTGCCAGTAATAAAGGTTCCTCCTACGAGCAGTACTTC. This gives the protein CASNKGSSYEQYF.

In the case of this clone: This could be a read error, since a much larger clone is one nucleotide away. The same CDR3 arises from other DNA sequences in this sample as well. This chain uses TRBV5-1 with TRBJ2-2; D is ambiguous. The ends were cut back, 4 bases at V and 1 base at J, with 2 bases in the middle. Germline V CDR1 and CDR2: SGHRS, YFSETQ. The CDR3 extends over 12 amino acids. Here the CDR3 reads CASSQNTGELFF. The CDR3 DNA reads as TGCGCCAGCAGCCAGAACACCGGGGAGCTGTTTTTT. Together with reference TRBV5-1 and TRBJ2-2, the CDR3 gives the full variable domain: KAGVTQTPRYLIKTRGQQVTLSCSPISGHRSVSWYQQTPGQGLQFLFEYFSETQRNKGNFPGRFSGRQFSNSRSEMNVSTLELGDSALYLCASSQNTGELFFGEGSRLTVL.